This entry lists 24 T cell receptor beta chains sequenced from one sample in a study of T-cell reconstitution after alpha-beta-depleted transplantation in children. It was with unique molecular identifiers that the TCRbeta library was prepared. TCRdb re-derived calls from the PCR reads in MiXCR, one entry per CDR3 protein. The sample shows about 120,000 distinct CDR3 sequences, 20% to 25% of them seen only once. The sample consisted of PBMCs, mostly from graft donor cells, taken 180 days after TCRalphabeta/CD19-depleted stem cell transplant. The receptors shown here come from a male patient aged 2 to 10 who had a stem cell transplant for chronic granulomatous disease, so the T cells may come from the graft donor.

This clonotype has only one observation. J is TRBJ2-1 and V is TRBV5-1, with D maybe TRBD1 (6 bases). Looked up from germline, CDR1 is SGHRS and CDR2 is YFSETQ. The CDR3 is 15 amino acids. The V end was cut by 1 base, the J end by 4 bases, with 12 bases between. CDR3 loop: CASSLQGNTYNEQFF. CDR3 DNA sequence: TGCGCCAGCAGCTTGCAGGGGAATACATACAATGAGCAGTTCTTC.

The chain couples TRBV27 to TRBJ2-7; the D gene is possibly TRBD2 (6 bases). The CDR3 is 14 amino acids. V lost 5 bases, J lost 6 bases, and 17 bases lay in between. Germline V CDR1 and CDR2: MNHEY, SMNVEV (reference sequence). As DNA, the CDR3 is TGTGCCAGCAGTCCCCGGACCCAAGCGGGCGAGCAGTACTTC. Amino acids: CASSPRTQAGEQYF.

This clonotype was counted many times. The rearrangement uses TRBV5-5 and TRBJ2-1; TRBD1 agrees at 8 bases. The CDR3 has 14 amino acids. V was clipped by 3 bases and J by 7 bases; unmatched bases: 6. Germline-derived CDR1 and CDR2 are SGHKS and YYEKEE (reference sequence). The chain's CDR3 is CASSWGQVGNEQFF. CDR3 bases: TGTGCCAGCAGCTGGGGACAGGTCGGGAATGAGCAGTTCTTC.

At least ten counts were recorded for this clonotype. The genes are TRBV18 and TRBJ2-5; no firm D call. V lost 1 base, J lost 5 bases, and 11 bases lay in between. Per germline, CDR1 KGHSH and CDR2 LQKENI. CDR3 length: 14 residues. Here the CDR3 DNA reads TGTGCCAGCTCACCACGGGCAGGCCTGGAGACCCAGTACTTC. Protein: CASSPRAGLETQYF.

This clonotype appeared once. This sequence joins TRBV3-1 and TRBJ2-3; the match to TRBD2 covers 9 bases. J lost 2 bases, V lost 0 bases, and 15 bases had no gene match. CDR1 LGHDT and CDR2 YNNKEL come from the germline V gene (reference sequence). The CDR3 is 20 residues long. The CDR3 spells CASSQDGRTSEEKFTDTQYF. CDR3 in DNA: TGTGCCAGCAGCCAAGATGGGAGGACTAGCGAAGAGAAATTCACAGATACGCAGTATTTT.

This sequence joins TRBV27 and TRBJ2-1; a possible D gene is TRBD2 (5 bases). Trimming removed 8 bases at V and 5 bases at J, with 10 bases between. The CDR3 totals 12 residues. Germline assignment: CDR1 MNHEY and CDR2 SMNVEV (reference sequence). The CDR3 nucleotides read TGTGCCAGCGGGAGTTATAACAATGAGCAGTTCTTC. Amino acid sequence: CASGSYNNEQFF.

This clonotype turned up a few times. V gene TRBV20-1 combines with J gene TRBJ2-1; TRBD1 or TRBD2 may be the D gene (5 bases each). From germline, CDR1 is DFQATT and CDR2 SNEGSKA (reference sequence). Trimming pared 2 bases from V and 8 bases from J, leaving 7 bases between. This CDR3 is built from 11 residues. CDR3 in DNA: TGCAGTGCTAGAAGAGGGGATGAGCAGTTCTTC. Translating it yields CSARRGDEQFF.

The sample holds many counts of this clonotype. Relative to the germline gene, one junction end is altered; a read error may explain this. V and J are TRBV14 and TRBJ2-1, with 8 nucleotides matching TRBD2. This CDR3 spans 14 amino acids. Per germline, CDR1 SGHDN and CDR2 FVKESK. CDR3 nucleotides: TGTGCCAGCAGCCAAGTAACTAGCGGATCTCGACGGGTCTTC. Translation: CASSQVTSGSRRVF.

This clonotype was observed a handful of times. The chain carries TRBV6-1 and TRBJ2-2; D not resolved. Germline V gene data show CDR1 as MNHNS and CDR2 as SASEGT. The germline V and J ends were trimmed by 7 bases and 2 bases, with 8 bases remaining between them. The CDR3 has 13 residues. CDR3 DNA sequence: TGTGCCAGCACCCTCGGAAACACCGGGGAGCTGTTTTTT. Encoded protein: CASTLGNTGELFF.

This clonotype was detected a few times. This chain connects TRBV9 to TRBJ2-7, with unresolved D. CDR1 is SGDLS, CDR2 YYNGEE, per germline. The length of the CDR3 is 13 residues. The germline V and J ends were trimmed by 0 bases and 5 bases, with 9 bases remaining between them. CDR3 residues: CASSVAENHEQYF. CDR3 coding DNA: TGTGCCAGCAGCGTAGCCGAGAACCACGAGCAGTACTTC.

This rearrangement joins TRBV11-2 to TRBJ2-3, with 10 nucleotides matching TRBD2. CDR1 and CDR2 (germline): SGHAT, FQNNGV. The ends lost 4 bases at V and 2 bases at J; junction bases unmatched: 3. The CDR3 extends over 15 amino acids. The CDR3 sequence: CASSYSGGLTDTQYF. The CDR3 nucleotides read TGTGCCAGCAGCTATAGCGGGGGGCTCACAGATACGCAGTATTTT.

This clonotype has a count of ten or more. The chain carries TRBV28 and TRBJ2-5; 7 bases fit TRBD2. The junction had 7 bases not matched to a gene; V was cut back by 2 bases and J by 7 bases. CDR3 size: 14 residues. The V gene's germline CDR1 is MDHEN and CDR2 SYDVKM. DNA of the CDR3: TGTGCCAGCAGTTTAAGTGCGGGAGTTGGGACCCAGTACTTC. This translates into CASSLSAGVGTQYF. The complete variable domain, with remaining parts taken from reference TRBV28 and TRBJ2-5, reads DVKVTQSSRYLVKRTGEKVFLECVQDMDHENMFWYRQDPGLGLRLIYFSYDVKMKEKGDIPEGYSVSREKKERFSLILESASTNQTSMYLCASSLSAGVGTQYFGPGTRLLVL.

This clonotype was seen only a few times. The CDR3 protein is CSAEPTSGQETQYF. The CDR3 DNA is TGCAGTGCTGAACCGACTAGCGGCCAAGAGACCCAGTACTTC. V gene TRBV20-1 combines with J gene TRBJ2-5; 9 nucleotides agree with TRBD2. The CDR3 loop spans 14 amino acids. J gave up 1 base and V 5 bases, and 5 bases lay outside the gene matches. CDR1 is DFQATT and CDR2 is SNEGSKA in the germline V gene (reference sequence).

This chain connects TRBV6-2 or TRBV6-3 to TRBJ2-1; no reliable D call. CDR3 length: 14 amino acids. Germline V gene sequence: CDR1 MNHEY, CDR2 SVGEGT. The V and J ends lost 7 bases and 2 bases respectively, with 12 bases between them. CDR3 in amino acids: CASTLDPTYNEQFF. The CDR3, as DNA: TGTGCCAGCACCCTTGACCCCACCTACAATGAGCAGTTCTTC.

This clonotype was picked up many times. This sequence joins TRBV12-5 and TRBJ2-1; D is uncertain. Germline assignment: CDR1 LGHNT and CDR2 FRNRAP. V dropped 7 bases and J dropped 0 bases, with 16 bases sitting between them. This CDR3 region has 16 residues. CDR3 region: CASDQWEADSYNEQFF. For the CDR3, the DNA is TGTGCTAGTGACCAATGGGAAGCTGACTCCTACAATGAGCAGTTCTTC.

This clonotype was seen only a few times. In DNA, the CDR3 is TGTGCCAGCACCTACAGTCAGGGGTCCGGGGCCAACGTCCTGACTTTC. As protein: CASTYSQGSGANVLTF. The rearrangement uses TRBV12-3 or TRBV12-4 and TRBJ2-6, with D possibly TRBD1 on 6 matching bases. The CDR3 totals 16 residues. Between the trimmed V and J ends, which lost 7 bases and 4 bases, there was a span of 17 bases.

In this sample, this clonotype turned up many times. This sequence joins TRBV18 and TRBJ2-3; D ambiguous. The CDR3 extends over 13 amino acids. The V gene lost 2 bases and the J gene lost 4 bases, with 7 bases spanning the gap. Germline CDR1 KGHSH, CDR2 LQKENI. The CDR3 DNA is TGTGCCAGCTCACCATCGTGGTCAGATACGCAGTATTTT. It specifies CASSPSWSDTQYF.

The CDR3 region has the DNA TGTGCCAGCAGCCCGAACCAAGAGACCCAGTACTTC. Amino acid sequence: CASSPNQETQYF. V is TRBV7-3 and J is TRBJ2-5; D is ambiguous. Per the germline V gene, CDR1 is SGHTA and CDR2 is FQGTGA. V was clipped by 5 bases and J by 0 bases, with 4 bases between them. The CDR3 covers 12 residues.

This clonotype came up many times. V gene TRBV28 combines with J gene TRBJ2-7; 10 nucleotides match TRBD1. The V gene's germline CDR1 is MDHEN and CDR2 SYDVKM. Unmatched junction bases numbered 6, after V lost 1 base and J lost 6 bases. CDR3 length: 15 amino acids. CDR3 sequence reads: CASSLLWDRGCEQYF. The DNA for the CDR3 is TGTGCCAGCAGTTTATTGTGGGACAGGGGTTGCGAGCAGTACTTC.

This clonotype was observed many times. The V gene is TRBV19, the J gene TRBJ1-5; D uncertain. V lost 2 bases and J 7 bases, leaving 6 bases between the germline ends. This CDR3 spans 12 amino acids. The germline V gene has CDR1 LNHDA and CDR2 SQIVND (reference sequence). In nucleotides, the CDR3 is TGTGCCAGTAGTATAATCCAACAGCCCCAGCATTTT. Translated, it gives CASSIIQQPQHF.

The rearrangement links TRBV12-3 or TRBV12-4 to TRBJ1-5; 7 nucleotides match TRBD1. The length of the CDR3 is 15 residues. Losses at the gene ends were 3 bases for V and 2 bases for J; bases not matched to a gene: 4. DNA of the CDR3: TGTGCCAGCAGTTTCGACAGGGCCGGCAATCAGCCCCAGCATTTT. It translates to CASSFDRAGNQPQHF.

The genes are TRBV27 and TRBJ1-2; 11 nucleotides agree with TRBD1. This CDR3 comprises 15 residues. Germline trimming cut 7 bases from V and 3 bases from J; bases unmatched to any gene: 7. Germline loops: CDR1 MNHEY, CDR2 SMNVEV (reference sequence). The CDR3 DNA is TGTGCCAGCAAAAGGACAGGGGGCGCTGACTATGGCTACACCTTC. It yields the protein CASKRTGGADYGYTF.

This clonotype was observed many times. The genes are TRBV29-1 and TRBJ2-1; a possible D gene is TRBD1 (5 bases). Trimming shortened V by 8 bases and J by 0 bases, and 14 bases separated the two germline ends. The CDR3 runs 14 residues. The germline V gene encodes CDR1 SQVTM and CDR2 ANQGSEA. The CDR3: CSPRAATSYNEQFF. CDR3 DNA sequence: TGCAGCCCCAGGGCCGCCACCTCCTACAATGAGCAGTTCTTC.

The sample holds many counts of this clonotype. The chain recombines TRBV10-3 with TRBJ2-1, with 9 nucleotides matching TRBD2. CDR3 length equals 16 residues. V lost 3 bases to trimming and J lost 5 bases; unmatched junction nucleotides: 8. Germline V gene sequence: CDR1 ENHRY, CDR2 SYGVKD. The CDR3 DNA reads TGTGCCATCAGTGATTTTGGGGGACTAGCCCACAATGAGCAGTTCTTC. Translating gives CAISDFGGLAHNEQFF.